This entry features one T cell receptor beta chain sequence. What it binds is not known. The V end lost 0 bases, the J end lost 7 bases, and 6 bases lay between the germline ends. CDR1 and CDR2 (germline): SGHDN, FVKESK. CDR3 length: 12 amino acids. One entry per CDR3 protein, called by TCRdb with MiXCR from the 5' RACE reads. Of roughly 440,000 distinct CDR3 sequences listed, 15% to 20% are singletons. The sample belongs to a study of CD8 T cells in ankylosing spondylitis. Study-wide points: Previous work reported some of these motif variants in the synovial fluid and blood of reactive arthritis. Reported data indicate significant enrichment of disease-linked clones within matched ankylosing spondylitis synovial fluid. Typical of ankylosing spondylitis blood, it appeared, was a TCR beta motif of under 10 highly homologous variants.

Sequencing was performed on blood, either unsorted or a sorted T cell fraction (not recorded which). This clonotype originated in a male donor with ankylosing spondylitis. The chain recombines TRBV14 with TRBJ1-1; D not resolved. The CDR3 is CASSQEFGEAFF. The CDR3 DNA is TGTGCCAGCAGCCAAGAATTTGGTGAAGCTTTCTTT.